The present T cell receptor beta chain was sequenced within a study of human T cells and chemical hapten exposure (dated by TCRdb to the early 2020s). Some background on the complete study: Libraries were pooled for sequencing, and per-sample TCR yields varied mainly because of small differences in library volumes within the pool. Both TCR alpha and TCR beta chains were sequenced from each blood RNA sample. In alopecia patients, the study followed how the peripheral blood TCR repertoire changed in vivo over primary and secondary sensitization to diphenylcyclopropenone (DPC), a hapten. General study outcomes and caveats: The number of TCRs above 1 in 1000 frequency did not change with DPC sensitization; there was no evidence of global repertoire structure alterations. Repeated subsampling changed both the strength of the expansion versus patch-test correlation and the threshold at which the correlation became significant.

From its cysteine to its phenylalanine, the CDR3 spans 14 amino acids. Only CDR3 DNA is held: 42 bases, read in frame from base 1. As encoded in the germline V gene, CDR1 is WSHSY while CDR2 is SAAADI. V is shortened by 3 bases, J by 2 bases, and the region joining them spans 8 bases. Points on this clonotype: Its antigen has not been determined. No clone much larger than this one lies a single base away; base qualities are absent.

Libraries were built with RACE. The run used a NextSeq 500. Library preparation attached unique molecular identifiers to individual cDNA molecules for quantitative, reproducible TCR counting. The paper's processing steps were these. A median of about 87,000 TCRs per sample was observed, with a range of about 23,224 to 690,600. The Decombinator software suite was used to annotate the V, J and CDR3 of the TCR reads. Every sample was subsampled to the same number of TCRs (28,000) for the PS versus PT1 abundance plots. Expanded TCRs were defined as absent before sensitization and observed at least eight times at the 2-week time point. The public reads were run again by TCRdb, first through fastp at Q25 and then through MiXCR, and only productive beta chains were kept. Rows are combined by CDR3 protein, so each entry shows the most common genes and DNA. The V and J calls, along with clone size, are taken from TCRdb and not from the paper's own processing. The sample table shows roughly 130,000 distinct CDR3 sequences, and roughly 9.5% are seen once. In total, the top ten clones hold around 1.9% of the sample.

The sample's time point label is to be understood as: healthy volunteer bleed at 2 weeks. Total RNA was isolated from unfractionated whole blood collected in Tempus Blood RNA tubes. Five healthy volunteers served as TCR sequencing controls and were bled at day 0, 2 weeks and 6 weeks. This receptor was obtained from a male donor in good health. Some clones in this sample may be carry-over from other donors' samples. Sequencing used whole blood. The V gene is TRBV10-2 and the J gene is TRBJ1-5; the D gene assignment is ambiguous. The DNA sequence is TGCGCCAGCAGTGATCAGATAGGCAATCAGCCCCAGCATTTT. This gives the protein CASSDQIGNQPQHF.